What follows describes a single T cell receptor beta chain. TCRdb's copy holds only in-frame clones and misses some; the assay was immunoSEQ multiplex PCR. The sample records over 300,000 clones, approximately 89% being singletons. Assignments of participants to cohorts depended upon their own reported clinical history. In Cohort 3, a recovered donor had either two negative PCRs, clearance, or symptom resolution. This specimen belongs to a study of blood T cell repertoires in COVID-19. At the level of the study: Sample material is recorded as cDNA or gDNA derived from T cells, B-cell-depleted T cells, or PBMCs.

Germline V gives CDR1 WSHSY, CDR2 SAAADI. There are 14 residues in the CDR3. The V and J ends lost 6 bases and 6 bases, in that order; junction bases with no gene match: 7. This TCR came from a woman in her 40s who had recovered from COVID-19. The J gene is TRBJ1-4, the V gene TRBV10-2; 7 bases map to TRBD1. The sequencing sample was made of PBMCs or T cells enriched from blood (not recorded which). The CDR3 DNA reads as TGCGCCAGCAGGGCAGGGGGACGCGATGAAAAACTGTTTTTT. This sequence encodes CASRAGGRDEKLFF.